This TCR beta chain was profiled in a study of T cell responses to AZD1222 COVID-19 vaccine. This CDR3 region has 12 residues. Trimming removed 6 bases from V and 10 bases from J, with 10 bases in between. Germline values: CDR1 LGHDT, CDR2 YNNKEL (reference sequence). Generated by immunoSEQ multiplex PCR, the TCRdb table keeps only in-frame clones and is missing some. Here the sample spans about 120,000 clones, roughly 87% being singletons. The J gene is TRBJ1-6, the V gene TRBV3-1 (or the pseudogene TRBV3-2); unclear D gene. The sequences come from peripheral blood, collected on day 0 of AZD1222 vaccination. The sequence was collected from an adult in good health. The CDR3 nucleotides read TGTGCCAGCAGGCAAAATTACTCACCCCTCCACTTT. It yields the protein CASRQNYSPLHF.